The T cell receptor beta chain described here comes from a study of patients and donors after allogeneic stem cell transplantation. TCRdb independently ran MiXCR on the RT-PCR reads; one entry per CDR3 protein. The sample lists hundreds of thousands of distinct CDR3 sequences; 15% to 20% were seen once. Germline V lookup: CDR1 SGHNT, CDR2 YYREEE (reference sequence). V lost 1 base, J lost 5 bases, and 9 bases lay in between. This CDR3 is 13 amino acids long. This clonotype was recorded a few times. This chain joins TRBV5-4 and TRBJ2-5; the D gene is possibly TRBD1 (6 bases). The sample comprised blood, either unsorted or a sorted T cell fraction (not recorded which). This clonotype originated in a human donor who was either an allogeneic HSCT recipient or a stem cell or donor lymphocyte infusion donor (not recorded which). It is not recorded whose cells these are; they may come from a transplant donor. CDR3 sequence (DNA): TGTGCCAGCAGCTTGTGGGACATCGAGACCCAGTACTTC. It translates to CASSLWDIETQYF. Looking up the rest from reference TRBV5-4 and TRBJ2-5 gives the full variable domain: ETGVTQSPTHLIKTRGQQVTLRCSSQSGHNTVSWYQQALGQGPQFIFQYYREEENGRGNFPPRFSGLQFPNYSSELNVNALELDDSALYLCASSLWDIETQYFGPGTRLLVL.